This is a list of T cell receptor beta chains from one sample in a study of T cells expressing NK-cell markers. From the 5' RACE reads, TCRdb lists one entry per CDR3 protein and no DNA. Its listing shows fewer than 400,000 distinct CDR3 sequences. The material sequenced was blood T cells: a sorted CD56 or NKG2C T cell subset, CD4+ or CD8+ T cells, or bulk PBMC T cells (not recorded which). These receptors all come from a woman aged 50 to 60 in good health. The CDR3 runs from the conserved cysteine through the conserved F or W.

len	v_gene	j_gene	CDR3aa
13	TRBV5-1	TRBJ2-7	CASTHGPYGEQYF
16	TRBV6-5	TRBJ1-1	CASSSVTQGWNTEAFF
13	TRBV29-1	TRBJ1-3	CSALTGGGNTIYF
15	TRBV12-3/TRBV12-4	TRBJ2-1	CASRGATGSYNEQFF
16	TRBV3-1	TRBJ2-7	CASSQELRGMEYEQYF
14	TRBV20-1	TRBJ2-3	CSARDMRETNTQYF
14	TRBV7-6	TRBJ2-5	CASSLALSEETQYF
16	TRBV10-3	TRBJ1-1	CAISEQVSIGDTEAFF
14	TRBV24-1	TRBJ2-6	CATSDFSGANVLTF
16	TRBV5-1	TRBJ2-4	CASSSGQGKAKNIQYF
14	TRBV20-1	TRBJ1-5	CSARAGYGAQPQHF
12	TRBV12-3/TRBV12-4	TRBJ1-5	CASSPPEQPQHF
17	TRBV29-1	TRBJ2-1	CSVTIRPGLAGAGEQFF
16	TRBV5-1	TRBJ2-7	CASSLVSVRVTYEQYF
13	TRBV14	TRBJ1-4	CASSNVGGEKLFF
15	TRBV9	TRBJ2-1	CASSVASGANNEQFF
15	TRBV5-1	TRBJ2-4	CASSLGTGARSIQYF
16	TRBV5-4	TRBJ2-7	CASSYPQQGVINEQYF
16	TRBV28	TRBJ2-5	CASISVAWPTEETQYF
13	TRBV3-1	TRBJ2-5	CASSQGLIGAQYF
11	TRBV25-1	TRBJ2-1	CASFLRHEQFF
11	TRBV25-1	TRBJ1-2	CASSERAGYTF
15	TRBV19	TRBJ2-5	CASRPRGGYQETQYF
14	TRBV29-1	TRBJ2-1	CSVRGLDSTNEQFF
15	TRBV10-3	TRBJ2-3	CAIRRGSGNTDTQYF
17	TRBV20-1	TRBJ2-1	CSASRTSGRRSYNEQFF
18	TRBV12-3/TRBV12-4	TRBJ2-2	CASSLGGGASGNSGELFF
15	TRBV5-1	TRBJ2-5	CASSLAKAQGETQYF
15	TRBV15	TRBJ1-4	CATSRDIFVREKLFF
11	TRBV24-1	TRBJ2-1	CATSGETEQFF
13	TRBV5-1	TRBJ2-3	CASGTGDSDTQYF
16	TRBV20-1	TRBJ2-3	CSASDRLAGVGDTQYF
12	TRBV30	TRBJ1-1	CAWGEGAKEAFF
17	TRBV5-1	TRBJ1-1	CASSPGTPDRGGTEAFF
13	TRBV11-2	TRBJ2-2	CASSPQGAGELFF
15	TRBV7-7	TRBJ2-1	CASSPLAGSTHEQFF
19	TRBV24-1	TRBJ2-1	CATSDLPNTLGGTYNEQFF
14	TRBV4-1	TRBJ2-1	CASSQTSSGRWKFF
15	TRBV20-1	TRBJ2-1	CSAEPWGVSYNEQFF
17	TRBV7-8	TRBJ2-6	CASSLARGRSGANVLTF
13	TRBV29-1	TRBJ1-1	CSAEEGMNTEAFF
15	TRBV20-1	TRBJ2-2	CSASIAGMNTGELFF
15	TRBV6-5	TRBJ2-1	CASSRQGIIDNEQFF
14	TRBV20-1	TRBJ2-7	CSANGQGTPYEQYF
16	TRBV7-9	TRBJ2-3	CASSPPGPRMTDTQYF
14	TRBV3-1	TRBJ2-3	CASSPFRRTDTQYF
15	TRBV5-1	TRBJ1-1	CASSLQDTARRVAFF
16	TRBV12-3/TRBV12-4	TRBJ2-1	CASSQTGRETYNEQFF
16	TRBV3-1	TRBJ2-7	CASSQDRVSAAYEQYF
17	TRBV4-2	TRBJ2-2	CASSQDFGTATTGELFF
14	TRBV2	TRBJ1-1	CASSEAGTGSEAFF